Listed below are T cell receptor beta chains from one sample, sequenced in a study of cytomegalovirus exposure and HLA in healthy donors. Sequencing used immunoSEQ multiplex PCR; TCRdb keeps in-frame clones, though not all of them. Found here are approximately 200,000 clones, 84% of them singletons; the top ten hold about 7%. Material for sequencing was PBMCs. These TCRs come from a man aged 18 to 29 in good health and CMV-seropositive. Each CDR3 is given with its conserved first and last residue. The D gene is left open where the match is weak. Size is stated for part of the rows, as once, few or many counts, or as a class when the clone is expanded.

v_gene	j_gene	d_gene	abundance	CDR3aa	CDR3nt
TRBV29-1	TRBJ2-1	TRBD1	once	CSVSGTGFNEQFF	TGCAGCGTTTCCGGGACAGGGTTCAATGAGCAGTTCTTC
TRBV7-6	TRBJ2-1	TRBD2	NA	CASSPAGSSYNEQFF	TGTGCCAGCAGCCCAGCGGGGAGCTCCTACAATGAGCAGTTCTTC
TRBV5-8	TRBJ2-7	NA	NA	CASSLGMRKYEQYF	TGTGCCAGCAGCTTGGGCATGAGAAAGTACGAGCAGTACTTC
TRBV5-4	TRBJ2-3	NA	few	CASSFGTRTDTQYF	TGTGCCAGCAGCTTCGGGACTCGCACAGATACGCAGTATTTT
TRBV9	TRBJ1-2	NA	NA	CASSVEHRMNYGYTF	TGTGCCAGCAGCGTAGAGCACAGGATGAACTATGGCTACACCTTC
TRBV18	TRBJ1-5	TRBD1	NA	CASSHGTGDLYGNQPQHF	TGTGCCAGCTCACACGGGACAGGGGATCTTTATGGCAATCAGCCCCAGCATTTT
TRBV15	TRBJ2-3	NA	NA	CATSRDGEDTQYF	TGTGCCACCAGCAGAGATGGGGAGGATACGCAGTATTTT
TRBV4-1	TRBJ2-5	TRBD2	few	CASSPSSGRASETQYF	TGCGCCAGCAGCCCCTCTAGCGGGAGAGCTTCGGAGACCCAGTACTTC
TRBV7-9	TRBJ1-5	NA	NA	CASSLGGVRGNQPQHF	TGTGCCAGCAGCTTGGGGGGGGTAAGAGGCAATCAGCCCCAGCATTTT
TRBV7-7	TRBJ2-3	TRBD2	NA	CASSAREGLSTQYF	TGTGCCAGCAGCGCTCGGGAGGGCCTGAGTACGCAGTATTTT
TRBV7-3	TRBJ2-5	NA	NA	CASSFTRWETQYF	TGTGCCAGCAGCTTTACTCGCTGGGAGACCCAGTACTTC
TRBV19	TRBJ1-5	TRBD1	NA	CASRTRQGTNQPQHF	TGTGCCAGTAGGACGAGACAGGGGACCAATCAGCCCCAGCATTTT
TRBV6-6	TRBJ2-7	TRBD1	NA	CASSYLGTASYEQYF	TGTGCCAGCAGTTACCTTGGGACAGCCTCCTACGAGCAGTACTTC
TRBV5-4	TRBJ2-6	NA	NA	CASSPRGANVLTF	TGTGCCAGCAGCCCCAGGGGGGCCAACGTCCTGACTTTC
TRBV2	TRBJ1-2	NA	few	CASSADYREGNYGYTF	TGTGCCAGCAGCGCCGATTACAGGGAGGGCAACTATGGCTACACCTTC
TRBV2	TRBJ1-1	NA	once	CASSGLGGVGDTEAFF	TGTGCCAGCAGTGGGTTAGGGGGGGTGGGGGACACTGAAGCTTTCTTT
TRBV6-1	TRBJ1-1	TRBD1	NA	CASSPQQGVEAFF	TGTGCCAGCAGCCCCCAGCAGGGGGTTGAAGCTTTCTTT
TRBV5-4	TRBJ2-4	TRBD2	NA	CASSSVSSGRDIQYF	TGTGCCAGCAGCTCAGTGAGTAGCGGGAGAGACATTCAGTACTTC
TRBV4-1	TRBJ1-1	TRBD1	NA	CASSEWDRANTEAFF	TGCGCCAGCAGCGAATGGGACAGGGCAAACACTGAAGCTTTCTTT
TRBV27	TRBJ2-7	NA	once	CASSSGGPQYF	TGTGCCAGCAGTTCTGGAGGGCCGCAGTACTTC
TRBV19	TRBJ2-2	NA	NA	CASSWAWNTGELFF	TGTGCCAGTAGTTGGGCGTGGAACACCGGGGAGCTGTTTTTT
TRBV27	TRBJ2-7	NA	NA	CASSNSGGIFYEQYF	TGTGCCAGCAGTAATTCAGGGGGGATATTTTACGAGCAGTACTTC
TRBV5-4	TRBJ2-1	NA	NA	CASSPFSGAYNEQFF	TGTGCCAGCAGCCCATTCAGCGGTGCCTACAATGAGCAGTTCTTC
TRBV4-1	TRBJ2-7	NA	few	CASSQDTGEQYF	TGCGCCAGCAGCCAAGATACCGGGGAGCAGTACTTC
TRBV9	TRBJ2-2	NA	once	CASSVGLPTGELFF	TGTGCCAGCAGCGTAGGTCTTCCCACCGGGGAGCTGTTTTTT
TRBV7-8	TRBJ2-1	TRBD2	NA	CASSRALGLAGGVVF	TGTGCCAGCAGCCGAGCCTTGGGACTAGCGGGAGGTGTGGTCTTC
TRBV7-9	TRBJ1-4	TRBD1	NA	CASSEHSGGGEKLFF	TGTGCCAGCAGCGAACACTCAGGGGGCGGTGAAAAACTGTTTTTT
TRBV15	TRBJ2-3	TRBD2	NA	CATSRGLAYSTDTQYF	TGTGCCACCAGCAGGGGACTAGCTTATAGCACAGATACGCAGTATTTT
TRBV11-2	TRBJ2-1	NA	NA	CASSQGPNNEQFF	TGTGCCAGCAGTCAGGGTCCCAACAATGAGCAGTTCTTC
TRBV29-1	TRBJ2-3	TRBD2	NA	CSSTSRLAGEPDTQYF	TGCAGCTCGACAAGTAGGCTAGCGGGAGAACCAGATACGCAGTATTTT
TRBV28	TRBJ2-1	TRBD2	NA	CASSIASGSHNEQFF	TGTGCCAGCAGCATCGCTAGCGGGAGCCACAATGAGCAGTTCTTC
TRBV13	TRBJ2-4	NA	NA	CASSPGVAKNIQYF	TGTGCCAGCAGCCCGGGGGTAGCCAAAAACATTCAGTACTTC
TRBV7-6	TRBJ2-1	TRBD2	NA	CASSSIRLAGDNEQFF	TGTGCCAGCAGCTCGATTAGACTAGCGGGGGACAATGAGCAGTTCTTC
TRBV9	TRBJ2-7	TRBD1	NA	CASSVGAGGWYEQYF	TGTGCCAGCAGCGTAGGGGCAGGGGGCTGGTACGAGCAGTACTTC
TRBV5-1	TRBJ1-1	TRBD1	NA	CASSLTGGVGEAFF	TGCGCCAGCAGCTTAACAGGGGGCGTGGGGGAAGCTTTCTTT
TRBV11-2	TRBJ2-3	TRBD1	NA	CASSSTGTGADTQYF	TGTGCCAGCAGCTCAACCGGGACAGGGGCAGATACGCAGTATTTT
TRBV9	TRBJ2-3	TRBD2	once	CASSAFGRGTDTQYF	TGTGCCAGCAGCGCTTTCGGGAGGGGCACAGATACGCAGTATTTT
TRBV29-1	TRBJ2-7	NA	NA	CSVELQGKEQYF	TGCAGCGTTGAACTCCAGGGGAAAGAGCAGTACTTC
TRBV4-3	TRBJ2-1	NA	NA	CASSQRSSEQFF	TGCGCCAGCAGCCAACGGAGTAGTGAGCAGTTCTTC
TRBV4-3	TRBJ1-2	NA	NA	CASSQDAIGVEIYGYTF	TGCGCCAGCAGCCAAGATGCCATAGGGGTCGAAATCTATGGCTACACCTTC
TRBV5-1	TRBJ2-3	NA	NA	CASSLNPAGAQIDTQYF	TGCGCCAGCAGCTTGAACCCCGCGGGCGCGCAGATAGATACGCAGTATTTT